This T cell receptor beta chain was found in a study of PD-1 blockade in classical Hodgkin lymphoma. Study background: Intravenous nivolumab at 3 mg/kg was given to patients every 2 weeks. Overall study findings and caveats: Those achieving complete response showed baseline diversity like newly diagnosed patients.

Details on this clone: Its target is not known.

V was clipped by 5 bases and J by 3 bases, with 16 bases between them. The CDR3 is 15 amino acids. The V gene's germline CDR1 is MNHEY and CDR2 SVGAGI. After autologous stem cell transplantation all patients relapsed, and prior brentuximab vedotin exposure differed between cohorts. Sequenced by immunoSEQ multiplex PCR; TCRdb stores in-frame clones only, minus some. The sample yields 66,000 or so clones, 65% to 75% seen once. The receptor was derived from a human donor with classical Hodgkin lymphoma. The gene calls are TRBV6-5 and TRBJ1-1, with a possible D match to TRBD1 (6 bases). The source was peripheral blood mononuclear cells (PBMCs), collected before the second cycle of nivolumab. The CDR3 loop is CASSAETGRYTEAFF. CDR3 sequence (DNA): TGTGCCAGCAGTGCTGAAACAGGGAGGTACACTGAAGCTTTCTTT.